This passage covers 7 T cell receptor beta chains from one sample sequenced in a study of shared T cell receptors in the human thymus. Generated by immunoSEQ multiplex PCR, the TCRdb table keeps only in-frame clones and is missing some. The table records about 380,000 clones, about 95% of them present only once. The sequenced sample consisted of thymocytes. Receptors were obtained from a human donor.

CDR3 in DNA: TGTGCCAGCAGAGGGACAGATCATGAAGCTTTCTTT. Translated, it gives CASRGTDHEAFF. The chain uses TRBV27 and TRBJ1-1; 7 nucleotides match TRBD1. CDR3 length equals 12 residues. Germline V CDR1 and CDR2: MNHEY, SMNVEV (reference sequence). V trimming: 6 bases; J trimming: 7 bases; junction bases outside the gene matches: 5.

The J gene is TRBJ1-5, the V gene TRBV27; D unclear. The CDR3 spans 14 residues. In germline, CDR1 is MNHEY, CDR2 SMNVEV (reference sequence). The V and J ends lost 7 bases and 1 base respectively, with 11 bases between them. CDR3 region: CASKLVGSNQPQHF. The CDR3 bases are TGTGCCAGCAAATTGGTAGGAAGCAATCAGCCCCAGCATTTT.

The V and J genes are TRBV6-4 and TRBJ2-3; weak D call: TRBD2 (6 bases). In germline, CDR1 is MRHNA, CDR2 SNTAGT. The CDR3 covers 12 residues. Trimming took 6 bases from V and 14 from J, leaving 18 bases between them. Here the CDR3 reads CASSGTCCILYF. CDR3 DNA sequence: TGTGCCAGCAGCGGGACTTGTTGTATTCTGTATTTT.

The chain combines TRBV28 with TRBJ2-7, with a possible D match to TRBD1 (5 bases). The length of the CDR3 is 16 residues. Germline values: CDR1 MDHEN, CDR2 SYDVKM. Trimming shortened V by 3 bases and J by 5 bases, and 20 bases separated the two germline ends. The CDR3 region has the DNA TGTGCCAGCAGTTTGTTCCCTGGGCAGGGTAAGGACGAGCAGTACTTC. Its translation: CASSLFPGQGKDEQYF. Based on the CDR3 plus reference TRBV28 and TRBJ2-7, the full variable domain is DVKVTQSSRYLVKRTGEKVFLECVQDMDHENMFWYRQDPGLGLRLIYFSYDVKMKEKGDIPEGYSVSREKKERFSLILESASTNQTSMYLCASSLFPGQGKDEQYFGPGTRLTVT.

The chain employs TRBV19 and TRBJ2-5; perhaps TRBD1 as D (6 bases). Trimming took 9 bases from V and 0 from J, leaving 11 bases between them. In germline, CDR1 is LNHDA, CDR2 SQIVND (reference sequence). This CDR3 contains 13 residues. In DNA, the CDR3 is TGTGCCAGGAGGGGGAGCCACCAAGAGACCCAGTACTTC. Its translation: CARRGSHQETQYF.

The chain joins TRBV11-3 to TRBJ2-2; 9 nucleotides align to TRBD2. The germline V gene has CDR1 SGHNT and CDR2 YENEEA. There are 14 residues in the CDR3. Trimming cost V 6 bases and J 4 bases; bases outside gene matches: 3. CDR3 loop: CASRQAGGTGELFF. CDR3 nucleotide sequence: TGTGCCAGCAGGCAAGCGGGGGGCACCGGGGAGCTGTTTTTT.

This clone has a single count. This chain joins TRBV9 and TRBJ1-1; D not certain. Trimming left V 3 bases short and J 1 base short, with 10 bases between. The CDR3 has 14 amino acids. Germline-derived CDR1 and CDR2 are SGDLS and YYNGEE. In nucleotides, the CDR3 is TGTGCCAGCAGCGCCCACAGTGGGAACACTGAAGCTTTCTTT. Translation: CASSAHSGNTEAFF. The full variable domain, its missing parts supplied by reference TRBV9 and TRBJ1-1, is DSGVTQTPKHLITATGQRVTLRCSPRSGDLSVYWYQQSLDQGLQFLIQYYNGEERAKGNILERFSAQQFPDLHSELNLSSLELGDSALYFCASSAHSGNTEAFFGQGTRLTVV.